This is a list of T cell receptor beta chains from one sample in a study of tumor-infiltrating lymphocytes in primary liver carcinoma. TCRdb re-called the multiplex PCR reads with MiXCR, one entry per CDR3 protein. The sample has 300,000 to 400,000 distinct CDR3 sequences, approximately 60% seen once. Sequencing input: peripheral blood. These receptors were collected from a middle-aged man with primary liver carcinoma and hepatitis B virus infection. Each CDR3 is given with its conserved first and last residue. The order of the fields is V gene, D gene, clone size, J gene, CDR3 DNA, CDR3 protein. The D gene is left open where the match is weak. Clone sizes are given selectively: once, few, many, or a class where the clone is expanded.

V: TRBV23-1
D: TRBD1
size: -
J: TRBJ2-1
DNA: TGCGCCAGCATACCGGACAGGGTAGGTGAGCAGTTCTTC
CDR3: CASIPDRVGEQFF

V: TRBV6-1
D: TRBD1
size: many
J: TRBJ2-3
DNA: TGTGCCAGCAGTGTGGACAGGGGGCCGACAGATACGCAGTATTTT
CDR3: CASSVDRGPTDTQYF

V: TRBV29-1
D: -
size: -
J: TRBJ2-2
DNA: TGCACCTGTCAAAGTGGGGCCGTGGCCGGGGGGCTGTTTTTT
CDR3: CTCQSGAVAGGLFF

V: TRBV6-1
D: -
size: once
J: TRBJ1-1
DNA: TGTGCCTGCAGTGAGTTGGGGGCTTTCTTT
CDR3: CACSELGAFF

V: TRBV11-2
D: -
size: -
J: TRBJ2-1
DNA: TGTACTAGCAGGTCTAGCGACAATGAGCAGTTCTTC
CDR3: CTSRSSDNEQFF

V: TRBV29-1
D: -
size: -
J: TRBJ2-7
DNA: TGCAGCGTTTCAGGGCGGAACGGCTCCTACGAGCAGTATTTC
CDR3: CSVSGRNGSYEQYF

V: TRBV4-3
D: -
size: -
J: TRBJ2-2
DNA: TGCACCAGCAGCCGAGCCCCAAACATGGACACCGGGGAGCTGTTTTTT
CDR3: CTSSRAPNMDTGELFF

V: TRBV11-2
D: TRBD1
size: once
J: TRBJ2-5
DNA: TGTGCCAGCAGCTCAGGGGGAGAGACCCATTACTTC
CDR3: CASSSGGETHYF

V: TRBV6-5
D: -
size: -
J: TRBJ2-7
DNA: TGTGCCAGCAGTTCGGGCAGATCCTACGAGCAGTACTTC
CDR3: CASSSGRSYEQYF

V: TRBV28
D: TRBD2
size: few
J: TRBJ2-7
DNA: TGTGCCAGCACCCGGGGGACTATCAATTACGAGCAGTACTTC
CDR3: CASTRGTINYEQYF

V: TRBV7-9
D: -
size: -
J: TRBJ2-7
DNA: TGTGTCAGCAGCGCAGACGGTAACTACGAGCAGTACTTC
CDR3: CVSSADGNYEQYF

V: TRBV5-4
D: -
size: -
J: TRBJ2-2
DNA: TGTGCCAGCAGCTGGAGGGGGCCGGGGGCCGGGGAGCTGTTTTTT
CDR3: CASSWRGPGAGELFF

V: TRBV29-1
D: -
size: -
J: TRBJ2-2
DNA: TGCGGCGTTAGGACCCGGAGGGCCTTGGACATCGGGGAGCTGTTTTTT
CDR3: CGVRTRRALDIGELFF

V: TRBV29-1
D: TRBD1
size: many
J: TRBJ2-7
DNA: TGCAGCGTTACGTTGAGGGACAGGGGACTTTACGAGCAGTACTTC
CDR3: CSVTLRDRGLYEQYF

V: TRBV28
D: TRBD2
size: once
J: TRBJ2-1
DNA: TGTGCCAGCAGTCCGCTAGCGGGAGTGCGTTACAGTGAGCAGTTCTTC
CDR3: CASSPLAGVRYSEQFF

V: TRBV12-3/TRBV12-4
D: -
size: few
J: TRBJ2-3
DNA: TGTGCCAGCAGACCACGGGCCGGAACTAGCACAGATACGCAGTATTTT
CDR3: CASRPRAGTSTDTQYF

V: TRBV6-1
D: -
size: -
J: TRBJ2-1
DNA: TGTGCCAGCAGTTATTACAATGAGCAGCTCTTC
CDR3: CASSYYNEQLF

V: TRBV6-1
D: TRBD1
size: few
J: TRBJ1-5
DNA: TGTGCCAGCAGTGACCGCCCGGGACAGGTAAATCAGCCCCAGCATTTT
CDR3: CASSDRPGQVNQPQHF

V: TRBV11-2
D: -
size: -
J: TRBJ2-5
DNA: TGTGCCAGCAGCTTAAGAGGGGCCCAGTACTTC
CDR3: CASSLRGAQYF

V: TRBV12-3/TRBV12-4
D: TRBD1
size: many
J: TRBJ1-5
DNA: TGTGCCAGCAGCGGACCCGGGACAGGGCGAAATCAGCCCCAGCATTTT
CDR3: CASSGPGTGRNQPQHF

V: TRBV6-2/TRBV6-3
D: TRBD2
size: -
J: TRBJ2-7
DNA: TGTGCCAGAACAACCTGGGGGGGAAGGAGCTCCTACGAGCAGTACTTC
CDR3: CARTTWGGRSSYEQYF

V: TRBV5-4
D: -
size: -
J: TRBJ1-1
DNA: TGTGCCAGCGGCTGGAGGGGCCCGAAGACTGAAGTTTTCTTT
CDR3: CASGWRGPKTEVFF

V: TRBV5-1
D: -
size: -
J: TRBJ2-2
DNA: TGCGCCAGCAGCTTCGGCGACAGCGAGACCGGGGAGCTGTTTTTT
CDR3: CASSFGDSETGELFF

V: TRBV28
D: TRBD1
size: few
J: TRBJ1-4
DNA: TGTGCCAGCAGTCAGTGGACAGGCAAGGGAGAAAAACTGTTTTTT
CDR3: CASSQWTGKGEKLFF

V: TRBV12-3/TRBV12-4
D: -
size: few
J: TRBJ2-5
DNA: TGTGCCAGCTCCCCGGGGACAGAGACCCAGTACTTC
CDR3: CASSPGTETQYF

V: TRBV7-9
D: -
size: -
J: TRBJ2-4
DNA: TGTGCCAGCAGTTCTGCCCCAGCAGGGGGGGGCATTCAGTATTTC
CDR3: CASSSAPAGGGIQYF

V: TRBV11-1
D: -
size: many
J: TRBJ2-2
DNA: TGTGCCAGCAGCCCATTTGCAGGGGCGGTCGGGGAGCTGTTTTTT
CDR3: CASSPFAGAVGELFF

V: TRBV11-1
D: TRBD2
size: -
J: TRBJ2-7
DNA: TGTGCCAGCAGCCATCCTGCCTTAGCGGGAGCCAGCTACGGGCAGTACTTC
CDR3: CASSHPALAGASYGQYF

V: TRBV5-4
D: -
size: -
J: TRBJ2-7
DNA: TGTGCCAGCAGCTTGGAATCCATCCAGTCTACCGAGCAGTACTTC
CDR3: CASSLESIQSTEQYF

V: TRBV11-2
D: TRBD2
size: once
J: TRBJ2-7
DNA: TGTGCCAGCAACTTTTCGGGGGGGTCCTACGAGCAGTACTTC
CDR3: CASNFSGGSYEQYF

V: TRBV28
D: TRBD2
size: -
J: TRBJ2-2
DNA: TGTGCCAGCAGTTCCACTAGCGGGAGACCCACCGGGGAGCTGTTTTTT
CDR3: CASSSTSGRPTGELFF

V: TRBV4-1
D: TRBD1
size: many
J: TRBJ1-1
DNA: TGCGCCAGCAGCGAAGGGCAGGTCAGGGGGAGAACTGAAGCTTTCTTT
CDR3: CASSEGQVRGRTEAFF

V: TRBV28
D: -
size: -
J: TRBJ2-7
DNA: TGTGCCAGCGTTCAGGCAGGAACATTCTACGAGCAGTACTTC
CDR3: CASVQAGTFYEQYF

V: TRBV10-3
D: -
size: once
J: TRBJ2-1
DNA: TGTGTCATCGGATGGGGGCAGGGCAATGAGCAGTTCTTC
CDR3: CVIGWGQGNEQFF

V: TRBV29-1
D: TRBD1
size: once
J: TRBJ2-5
DNA: TGCAGCGTTGAAACATACAGGGGGCGAGCAGAGACCCAGCACTTC
CDR3: CSVETYRGRAETQHF

V: TRBV29-1
D: -
size: -
J: TRBJ2-1
DNA: TGCAGCGCTGGGACATGGGGATATAATGAGCAGTTCTTC
CDR3: CSAGTWGYNEQFF

V: TRBV19
D: -
size: -
J: TRBJ2-1
DNA: TGTGCCAGTAGTATACAGGGCGGGCGATACAATGAGCAGTTCTTC
CDR3: CASSIQGGRYNEQFF

V: TRBV6-5
D: TRBD1
size: many
J: TRBJ2-7
DNA: TGTGCCAGCAAACAGAGATCCGGGACAGGGGGCTACGAGCAGTACTTC
CDR3: CASKQRSGTGGYEQYF

V: TRBV11-2
D: -
size: -
J: TRBJ2-7
DNA: TGTGCAGGCAGCTTAGTTATAGGGGCTACCTACGAGCAGTACTTC
CDR3: CAGSLVIGATYEQYF

V: TRBV20-1
D: -
size: -
J: TRBJ2-3
DNA: TGCAGTGCTACTTCGTTAGCAGATACGCAGTATTTT
CDR3: CSATSLADTQYF

V: TRBV14
D: -
size: many
J: TRBJ2-5
DNA: TGTGCCAGCAGCCAAGCCGGGAAAGAGACCCAGTACTTC
CDR3: CASSQAGKETQYF